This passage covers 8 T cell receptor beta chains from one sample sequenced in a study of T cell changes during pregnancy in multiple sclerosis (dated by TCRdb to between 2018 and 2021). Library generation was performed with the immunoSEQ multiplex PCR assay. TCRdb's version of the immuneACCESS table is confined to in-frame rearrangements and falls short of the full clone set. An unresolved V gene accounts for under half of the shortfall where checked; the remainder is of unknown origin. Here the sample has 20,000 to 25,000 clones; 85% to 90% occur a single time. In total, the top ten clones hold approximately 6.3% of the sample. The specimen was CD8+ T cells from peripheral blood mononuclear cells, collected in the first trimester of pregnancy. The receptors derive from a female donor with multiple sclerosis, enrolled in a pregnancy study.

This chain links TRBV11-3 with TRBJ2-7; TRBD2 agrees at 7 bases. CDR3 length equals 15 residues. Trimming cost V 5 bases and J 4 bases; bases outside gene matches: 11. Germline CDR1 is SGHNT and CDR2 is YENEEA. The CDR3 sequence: CASSPRSGGVYEQYF. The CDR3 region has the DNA TGTGCCAGCAGCCCTCGGTCGGGAGGAGTTTACGAGCAGTACTTC.

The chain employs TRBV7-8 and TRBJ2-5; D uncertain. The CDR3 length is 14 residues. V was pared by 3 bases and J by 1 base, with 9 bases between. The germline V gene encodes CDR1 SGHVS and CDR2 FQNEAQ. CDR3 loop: CASSFLGLQETQYF. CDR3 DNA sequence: TGTGCCAGCAGCTTTCTGGGCCTCCAAGAGACCCAGTACTTC.

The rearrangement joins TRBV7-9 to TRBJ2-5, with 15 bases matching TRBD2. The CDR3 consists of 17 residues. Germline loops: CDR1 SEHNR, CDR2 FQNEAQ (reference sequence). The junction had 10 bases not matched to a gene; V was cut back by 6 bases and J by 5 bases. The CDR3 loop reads CASRGTSGRRPGETQYF. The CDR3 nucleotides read TGTGCCAGCAGGGGGACTAGCGGGAGGAGGCCTGGGGAGACCCAGTACTTC. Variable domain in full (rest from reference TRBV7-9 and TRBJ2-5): DTGVSQNPRHKITKRGQNVTFRCDPISEHNRLYWYRQTLGQGPEFLTYFQNEAQLEKSRLLSDRFSAERPKGSFSTLEIQRTEQGDSAMYLCASRGTSGRRPGETQYFGPGTRLLVL.

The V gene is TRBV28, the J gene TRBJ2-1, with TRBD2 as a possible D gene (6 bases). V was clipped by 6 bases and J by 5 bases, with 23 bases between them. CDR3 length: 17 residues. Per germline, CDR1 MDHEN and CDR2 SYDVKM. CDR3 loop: CASSDLAISGTDNEQFF. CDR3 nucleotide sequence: TGTGCCAGCAGCGACCTCGCGATTAGCGGTACCGACAATGAGCAGTTCTTC.

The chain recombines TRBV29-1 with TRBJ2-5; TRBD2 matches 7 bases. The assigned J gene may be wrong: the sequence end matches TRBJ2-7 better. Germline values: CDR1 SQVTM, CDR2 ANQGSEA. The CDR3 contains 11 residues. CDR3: CSAGGTYEQYF. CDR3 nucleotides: TGCAGCGCCGGGGGGACCTACGAGCAGTACTTC.

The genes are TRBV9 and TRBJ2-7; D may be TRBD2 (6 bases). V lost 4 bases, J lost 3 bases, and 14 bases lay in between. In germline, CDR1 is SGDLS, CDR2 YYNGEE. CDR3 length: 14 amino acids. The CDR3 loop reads CASSYRDSYYEQYF. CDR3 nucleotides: TGTGCCAGCAGCTACCGGGACTCTTACTACGAGCAGTACTTC.

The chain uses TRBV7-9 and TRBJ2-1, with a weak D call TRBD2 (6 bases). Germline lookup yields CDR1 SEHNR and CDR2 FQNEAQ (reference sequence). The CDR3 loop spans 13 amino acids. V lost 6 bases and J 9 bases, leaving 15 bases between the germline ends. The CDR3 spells CASRGLADREQFF. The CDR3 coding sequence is TGTGCCAGCAGGGGCTTAGCGGACCGTGAGCAGTTCTTC.

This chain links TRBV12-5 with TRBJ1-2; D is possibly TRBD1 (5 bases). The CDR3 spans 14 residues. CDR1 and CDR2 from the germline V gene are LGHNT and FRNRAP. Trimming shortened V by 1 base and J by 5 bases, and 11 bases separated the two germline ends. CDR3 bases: TGTGCTAGTGGTTTGGGTGGGGGGGGGTATGGCTACACCTTC. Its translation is CASGLGGGGYGYTF.